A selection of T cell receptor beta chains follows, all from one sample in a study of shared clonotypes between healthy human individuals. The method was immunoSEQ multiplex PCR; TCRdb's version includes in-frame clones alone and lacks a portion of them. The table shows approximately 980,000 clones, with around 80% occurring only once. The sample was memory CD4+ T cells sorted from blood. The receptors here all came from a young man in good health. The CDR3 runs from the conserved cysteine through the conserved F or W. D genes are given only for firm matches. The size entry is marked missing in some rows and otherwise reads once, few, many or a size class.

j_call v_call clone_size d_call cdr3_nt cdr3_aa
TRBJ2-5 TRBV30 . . TGTGCCTGGAGCGGGGGCCGCCAAGAGACCCAGTACTTC CAWSGGRQETQYF
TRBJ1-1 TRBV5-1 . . TGCGCCAGCAGCCGAGACCCTGGTAACTCCAACACTGAAGCTTTCTTT CASSRDPGNSNTEAFF
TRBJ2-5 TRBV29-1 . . TGCAGCGTTGAGGGCAGAGACACCCAAGAGACCCAGTACTTC CSVEGRDTQETQYF
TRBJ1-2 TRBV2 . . TGTGCCAGCAGTGATCGACGGGACTATGGCTACACCTTC CASSDRRDYGYTF
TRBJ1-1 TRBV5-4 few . TGTGCCAGCAGCTTGGACAGGGTACAGGCTGAAGCTTTCTTT CASSLDRVQAEAFF
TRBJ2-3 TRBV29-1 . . TGCAGCGAGAAGGGTTTGGGCACAGATACGCAGTATTTT CSEKGLGTDTQYF
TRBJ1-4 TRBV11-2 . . TGTGCCAGCAGCTCGCAAGCAACTAATGAAAAACTGTTTTTT CASSSQATNEKLFF
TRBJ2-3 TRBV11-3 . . TGTGCCAGCAGCTTAGCGGGCAGGGATACAGATACGCAGTATTTT CASSLAGRDTDTQYF
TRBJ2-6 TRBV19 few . TGTGCCAGTAGTACCCGGAGCGTCCTGACTTTC CASSTRSVLTF
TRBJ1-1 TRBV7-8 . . TGTGCCAGCAGCTTAGTGGGAAACACTGAAGCTTTCTTT CASSLVGNTEAFF
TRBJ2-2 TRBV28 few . TGTGCCAGCCAGGTCCCAATGAACACCGGGGAGCTGTTTTTT CASQVPMNTGELFF
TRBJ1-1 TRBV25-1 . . TGTGCCAGCAGGTATCAGGGGAACACTGAAGCTTTCTTT CASRYQGNTEAFF
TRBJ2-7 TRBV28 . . TGTGCCAGCAGCATCTCCTACGAGCAGTACTTC CASSISYEQYF
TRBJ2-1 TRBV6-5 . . TGTGCCAGCAGTTATTTCCATGAGCAGTTCTTC CASSYFHEQFF
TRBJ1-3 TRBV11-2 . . TGTGCCAGCAGCCGGACAGACTCTGGAAACACCATATATTTT CASSRTDSGNTIYF
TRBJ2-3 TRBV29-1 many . TGCAGCATTGAGCTGGGGGGCGGCACAGATACGCAGTATTTT CSIELGGGTDTQYF
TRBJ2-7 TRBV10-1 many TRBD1 TGCGCCAGCAGTGAGTCGACAGGGGGCGTCCACGAGCAGTACTTC CASSESTGGVHEQYF
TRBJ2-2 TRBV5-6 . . TGTGCCAGCACAGATCATTCCCCCGGTGCCACCGGGGAGCTGTTTTTT CASTDHSPGATGELFF
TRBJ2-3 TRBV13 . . TGTGCCAGCAGCTTAGGGCCTACCAGCACAGATACGCAGTATTTT CASSLGPTSTDTQYF
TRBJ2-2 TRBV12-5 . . TGTGCTAGTGGTTTGGAGAGAGGGTCAGGGGGGACCGGGGAGCTGTTTTTT CASGLERGSGGTGELFF
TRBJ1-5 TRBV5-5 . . TGTGCCAGCAGCTTGTATTCGGATCAGCCCCAGCATTTT CASSLYSDQPQHF
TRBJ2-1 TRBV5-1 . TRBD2 TGCGCCAGCAGCTTGGTGGCGGGAGCGTCAAATGAGCAGTTCTTC CASSLVAGASNEQFF
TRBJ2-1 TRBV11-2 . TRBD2 TGTGCCAGCAGCGCTAGCGGAACTTACCTCTACAATGAGCAGTTCTTC CASSASGTYLYNEQFF
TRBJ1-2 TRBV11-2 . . TGTGCCAGCAGCTTAGATGCCTGGGGCGGCTACACCTTC CASSLDAWGGYTF
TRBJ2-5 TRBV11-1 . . TGTGCCAGCAGCTTACCCCTCGACAGGCGCCAGGAGACCCAGTACTTC CASSLPLDRRQETQYF
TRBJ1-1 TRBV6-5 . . TGTGCCAGCAGTCAATCTACCCCGTACCATGAAGCTTTCTTT CASSQSTPYHEAFF
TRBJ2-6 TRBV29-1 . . TGCAGCGTTGAAGCTTTCCAGGGGCAGAATTCTGGGGCCAACGTCCTGACTTTC CSVEAFQGQNSGANVLTF
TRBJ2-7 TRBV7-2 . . TGTGCCAGCAGCTTATTGGGTTACGAGCAGTACTTC CASSLLGYEQYF
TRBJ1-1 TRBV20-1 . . TGCAGTGCTAGAGGTAGGGACGAAGCTTTCTTT CSARGRDEAFF
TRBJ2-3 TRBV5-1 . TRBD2 TGCGCCAGCAGCTCCCGGACTAGCGGGGGGGCCGTAGATACGCAGTATTTT CASSSRTSGGAVDTQYF
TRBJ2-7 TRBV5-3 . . TGTGCCAGAAGAAACGGACTCGATGACGCTTCCGAGCAGTACTTC CARRNGLDDASEQYF
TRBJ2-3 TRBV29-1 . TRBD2 TGCAGCGTTGTAGGCGGGAGAACAGATACGCAGTATTTT CSVVGGRTDTQYF
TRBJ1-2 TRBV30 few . TGTGCCTGGAGTGTTGTAGGATCCTATGGCTACACCTTC CAWSVVGSYGYTF
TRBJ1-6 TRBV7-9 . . TGTGCCAGCAGCTTAAACAGCCTTGGGTCACCCCTCCACTTT CASSLNSLGSPLHF
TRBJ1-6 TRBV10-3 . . TGTGCCATCAGTGAAGGCGCGTCAAATTCACCCCTCCACTTT CAISEGASNSPLHF
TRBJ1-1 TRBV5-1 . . TGCGCCAGCAGGGGGGATAAGACAGGTGAAGCTTTCTTT CASRGDKTGEAFF
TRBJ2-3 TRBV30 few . TGTGCCTGGAGCGCAGACACAGATACGCAGTATTTT CAWSADTDTQYF
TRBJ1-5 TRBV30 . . TGTGCCTGGGGGGGAGAGGGGAATCAGCCCCAGCATTTT CAWGGEGNQPQHF
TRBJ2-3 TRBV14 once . TGTGCCAGCAGCCAGGACCTTGGGGGTACGCAGTATTTT CASSQDLGGTQYF
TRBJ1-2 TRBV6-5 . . TGTGCCAGTGGACAGAACTATGGCTACACCTTC CASGQNYGYTF
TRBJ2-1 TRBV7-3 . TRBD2 TGTGCCAGCAGCTTACAGCGGGGGGACAATGAGCAGTTCTTC CASSLQRGDNEQFF
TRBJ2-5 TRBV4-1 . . TGCGCCAGCAGCCAATACGCTGCAGGGGACCAAGAGACCCAGTACTTC CASSQYAAGDQETQYF
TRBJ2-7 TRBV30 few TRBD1 TGTGCCTGGAGCCCGGGACAGGGGAGCTACGAGCAGTACTTC CAWSPGQGSYEQYF
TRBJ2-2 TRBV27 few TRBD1 TGTGCCAGCAGGGGGACAGGGGTCAACACCGGGGAGCTGTTTTTT CASRGTGVNTGELFF
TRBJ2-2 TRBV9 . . TGTGCCAGCAGCGGTCTCGGACTTATGAACACCGGGGAGCTGTTTTTT CASSGLGLMNTGELFF
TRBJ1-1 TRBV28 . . TGTGCCAGCAGCACAGGCGGGATGAACACTGAAGCTTTCTTT CASSTGGMNTEAFF